The 5 T cell receptor beta chains below all came from one sample that was sequenced in a study of siplizumab effects on memory and regulatory T cells. Repertoires were generated with immunoSEQ multiplex PCR, while TCRdb's copy carries only in-frame clones and drops some. Of more than 60,000 clones listed, 85% to 95% are singletons. Sequencing was performed on CD8+ T cells sorted from blood. Receptors originate from a human donor in good health.

CDR3 residues: CASRLFGQGEYEQYF. CDR3 sequence (DNA): TGTGCCAGCAGGCTCTTTGGACAGGGGGAGTACGAGCAGTACTTC. The chain has TRBV28 and TRBJ2-7, with 10 bases identical to TRBD1. With 6 bases clipped from V and 4 bases from J, the junction kept 9 bases outside the gene matches. This CDR3 has 15 amino acids. CDR1 MDHEN and CDR2 SYDVKM come from the germline V gene.

The chain has TRBV6-6 and TRBJ1-6, with 9 bases aligning to TRBD1. Germline V gives CDR1 MNHNY, CDR2 SVGAGI (reference sequence). This CDR3 is built from 15 residues. Germline trimming cut 4 bases from V and 7 bases from J; bases unmatched to any gene: 5. The CDR3 is CASSSIGTGNSPLHF. CDR3 nucleotide sequence: TGTGCCAGCAGTTCCATCGGGACAGGGAATTCACCCCTCCACTTT.

The chain uses TRBV10-1 and TRBJ1-5, with D hard to call. V was trimmed by 4 bases and J by 2 bases, leaving 15 bases between them. The CDR3 covers 16 residues. Germline CDR1 WNHNN, CDR2 SYGVQD (reference sequence). CDR3 sequence reads: CASSVSYTNGNQPQHF. The CDR3 nucleotides read TGCGCCAGCAGTGTATCGTATACTAACGGCAATCAGCCCCAGCATTTT.

The genes are TRBV5-6 and TRBJ2-1; D could derive from TRBD1 or TRBD2 (5 bases each). The V gene's germline CDR1 is SGHDT and CDR2 YYEEEE. The CDR3 is made up of 15 amino acids. With 7 bases removed from V and 2 bases from J, the gap between germline ends came to 16 bases. CDR3 region: CASGYGTGPYNEQFF. DNA of the CDR3: TGTGCCAGCGGATACGGGACGGGACCCTACAATGAGCAGTTCTTC.

The J gene is TRBJ2-1, the V gene TRBV5-6, with TRBD2 matching over 12 bases. This CDR3 has 16 residues. CDR1 SGHDT and CDR2 YYEEEE come from the germline V gene. Unmatched junction bases numbered 10, after V lost 5 bases and J lost 7 bases. Here the CDR3 reads CASSPPLAGGRNEQFF. CDR3 coding DNA: TGTGCCAGCAGTCCTCCCCTAGCGGGGGGGAGGAATGAGCAGTTCTTC.